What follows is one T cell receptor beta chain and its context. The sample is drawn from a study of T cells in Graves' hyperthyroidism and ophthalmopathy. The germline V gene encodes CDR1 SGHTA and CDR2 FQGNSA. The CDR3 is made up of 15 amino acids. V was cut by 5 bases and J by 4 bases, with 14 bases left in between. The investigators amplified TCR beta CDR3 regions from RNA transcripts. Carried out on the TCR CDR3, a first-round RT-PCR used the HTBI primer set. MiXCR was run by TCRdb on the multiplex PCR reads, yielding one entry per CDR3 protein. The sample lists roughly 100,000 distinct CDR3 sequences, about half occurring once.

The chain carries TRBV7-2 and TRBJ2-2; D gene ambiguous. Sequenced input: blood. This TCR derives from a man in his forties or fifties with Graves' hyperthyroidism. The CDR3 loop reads CASSPAAVITGELFF. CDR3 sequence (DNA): TGTGCCAGCAGCCCGGCGGCGGTAATCACCGGGGAGCTGTTTTTT.